This TCR beta chain came from a study of blood T cell repertoires in COVID-19. As for the study in general: Sources were T cells, B-cell-depleted T cells, or PBMCs; the material itself was cDNA or gDNA.

TCRdb's table, derived via immunoSEQ multiplex PCR, lists solely in-frame clones and lacks some. The sample lists 110,000 to 150,000 clones; roughly 78% were seen once. V lost 3 bases and J lost 2, with 13 bases in between. The CDR3 is made up of 15 amino acids. From germline, CDR1 is KGHDR and CDR2 SFDVKD. The origin of this receptor is a woman aged 50 to 60 who had recovered from COVID-19. The chain combines TRBV24-1 with TRBJ2-7; possible D gene TRBD1, 6 bases. Source material: PBMCs or T cells enriched from blood (not recorded which). CDR3: CATSDPDRQAYEQYF. The CDR3, as DNA: TGTGCCACCAGTGATCCAGACAGGCAAGCCTACGAGCAGTACTTC.